Listed below are T cell receptor beta chains from one sample, sequenced in a study of cytomegalovirus exposure and HLA in healthy donors. The table came from immunoSEQ multiplex PCR; TCRdb's copy has only in-frame clones and leaves some out. The repertoire includes 200,000 to 300,000 clones, about 90% of them detected once, and over 0.95% sits in the top ten. Sequenced: PBMCs. The receptors were gathered from a woman aged 25 to 39 in good health and CMV-seropositive. Both conserved end residues are part of each CDR3. The D gene is left open where the match is weak.

D	V	J	length	CDR3
TRBD1	TRBV19	TRBJ1-1	16	CASSIVGDREDTEAFF
-	TRBV4-2	TRBJ1-1	13	CASSPKLYNEAFF
-	TRBV7-2	TRBJ2-7	15	CASSYHQGTENEQYF
TRBD1	TRBV5-6	TRBJ1-2	16	CASSLGTGLTNYGYTF
TRBD2	TRBV19	TRBJ2-7	14	CASSIIRGGYEQYF
TRBD1	TRBV11-2	TRBJ1-2	15	CASSGLSTGVYGYTF
-	TRBV28	TRBJ2-3	14	CASSLQVGTDTQYF
-	TRBV7-9	TRBJ1-1	14	CASSWGTGNTEAFF
-	TRBV5-1	TRBJ2-2	16	CASSLLQGTNTGELFF
TRBD1	TRBV5-6	TRBJ1-3	18	CASSGQGQGTLSGNTIYF
-	TRBV6-1	TRBJ1-1	13	CASSREPNTEAFF
TRBD1	TRBV19	TRBJ2-7	15	CASSTRTGVRNEQYF
-	TRBV5-1	TRBJ2-7	14	CASSRGLSSYEQYF
TRBD1	TRBV5-1	TRBJ2-7	14	CASSSGTDSYEQYF
-	TRBV20-1	TRBJ2-7	11	CSARVLGEQYF
-	TRBV19	TRBJ1-1	14	CASSIRRADTEAFF
-	TRBV9	TRBJ1-4	13	CASSVGGNEKLFF
-	TRBV28	TRBJ2-5	17	CASSLLQGFTYQETQYF
-	TRBV11-2	TRBJ2-7	17	CASSLGQGSERGHKQYF
-	TRBV30	TRBJ2-7	15	CAWSYLATSFYEQYF
TRBD1	TRBV29-1	TRBJ1-3	15	CSVQKTGGSGNTIYF
TRBD1	TRBV27	TRBJ2-3	16	CASSLLWDRATDTQYF
TRBD1	TRBV30	TRBJ1-1	14	CAWAPGTGNTEAFF
-	TRBV9	TRBJ2-1	13	CASSFRDYNEQFF
-	TRBV30	TRBJ1-1	16	CAWSVKGGTLNTEAFF
-	TRBV11-2	TRBJ2-3	14	CASSLMLSTDTQYF
-	TRBV7-8	TRBJ1-1	13	CASSAGGTTEAFF
TRBD1	TRBV6-5	TRBJ1-2	14	CASSPLGQGLSYTF
-	TRBV11-3	TRBJ2-3	14	CASSLDRTTDTQYF
-	TRBV7-9	TRBJ2-1	16	CASSLVGHLVNNEQFF
TRBD2	TRBV7-9	TRBJ2-1	13	CASPGLVYNEQFF